This T cell receptor beta chain was sequenced for a study of T-cell memory formation after mild COVID-19. TCRdb analysed the 5' RACE reads with MiXCR anew, one entry per CDR3 protein. The data show some 150,000 distinct CDR3 sequences, 15% to 20% seen once. The CDR3 covers 16 residues. Trimming took off 2 bases at V and 4 bases at J, with 12 bases between the two ends. CDR1 and CDR2 from the germline V gene are SGHDN and FVKESK. This clonotype was recorded at least ten times. Sequenced input: PBMCs or a T cell subset sorted from them (not recorded which). This chain joins TRBV14 and TRBJ1-6; D not resolved. The clonotype was recovered from an adult woman who had mild COVID-19 (a few samples of this study predate the infection). Cell type and time point are not known. DNA of the CDR3: TGTGCCAGCAGCCAACATCCACCCGGGTATAATTCACCCCTCCACTTT. Encoded protein: CASSQHPPGYNSPLHF.